This T cell receptor beta chain is drawn from a study of read filtering for tumor transcriptome and immune sequencing. Study as a whole: The cohort had some 16 men and roughly 13 women aged about 47 to 80, mean roughly 71 years. Transcriptome libraries were built from DNase-treated RNA. Findings of the study overall: This fraction held mixed bone marrow immune cells after CD138-negative sorting. RNA-seq captured clonotypes less deeply and reliably than IR-seq.

The CDR3 has 21 amino acids. Trimming cost V 8 bases and J 0 bases, with 32 bases left between them. Germline CDR1 is MDHEN and CDR2 is SYDVKM. The sample holds many counts of this clonotype. Its specificity is not known. This library used 300 to 500 ng RNA and molecular barcoded adaptors spanning alpha/delta and beta/gamma chains. TCRdb re-derived calls from the reads in MiXCR, one entry per CDR3 protein. The data show fewer than 90,000 distinct CDR3 sequences, 9% to 15% seen once. The receptor was derived from a donor at least 40 years old with multiple myeloma. Sequenced sample: a population of CD138-negative cells sorted from bone marrow. The V gene is TRBV28, the J gene TRBJ2-1; the D call may be TRBD1 or TRBD2 (5 bases each). CDR3 loop: CASLGVDYRLRTNSSYNEQFF. CDR3 in DNA: TGTGCCAGCCTGGGGGTGGATTATCGGCTCCGAACGAACAGCTCCTACAATGAGCAGTTCTTC.